What follows are 25 T cell receptor beta chains derived from one specimen sequenced in a study of shared T cell receptors in the human thymus. TCRdb's table, derived via immunoSEQ multiplex PCR, lists solely in-frame clones and lacks some. This sample has about 660,000 clones, with about 90% found just once. The same data also contributed to another study, on human thymus T cells.

Material for sequencing was thymocytes. The receptor source for this set is a boy under two years old with a congenital heart defect.

The rearrangement joins TRBV6-5 to TRBJ2-1; 7 nucleotides align to TRBD1. The germline CDR1 and CDR2 sequences are MNHEY and SVGAGI. The CDR3 is 15 amino acids. Unmatched junction bases numbered 9, after V lost 6 bases and J lost 4 bases. CDR3 DNA sequence: TGTGCCAGCAGGTGCCGAGGACAGGAGTACAATGAGCAGTTCTTC. It codes for CASRCRGQEYNEQFF.

The chain has TRBV19 and TRBJ2-1; unclear D gene. The CDR3 is 11 amino acids. Germline CDR1 LNHDA, CDR2 SQIVND (reference sequence). V lost 6 bases and J lost 8, with 8 bases in between. The CDR3 loop reads CASREVDEQFF. CDR3 bases: TGTGCCAGTAGAGAGGTAGATGAGCAGTTCTTC. Full variable domain (rest looked up from reference TRBV19 and TRBJ2-1): DGGITQSPKYLFRKEGQNVTLSCEQNLNHDAMYWYRQDPGQGLRLIYYSQIVNDFQKGDIAEGYSVSREKKESFPLTVTSAQKNPTAFYLCASREVDEQFFGPGTRLTVL.

The chain links TRBV10-3 to TRBJ2-6, with D possibly TRBD2 on 6 matching bases. This CDR3 has 17 residues. Per the germline V gene, CDR1 is ENHRY and CDR2 is SYGVKD. V gave up 2 bases and J gave up 2 bases, with 13 bases separating them. Here the CDR3 reads CAISEIPRGPGANVLTF. The CDR3 region has the DNA TGTGCCATCAGTGAGATCCCGCGGGGTCCTGGGGCCAACGTCCTGACTTTC.

The chain carries TRBV7-6 and TRBJ2-1; TRBD1 aligns across 10 bases. The CDR3 totals 17 residues. Germline-derived CDR1 and CDR2 are SGHVS and FNYEAQ. V gave up 5 bases and J gave up 5 bases; unmatched junction bases: 12. In DNA, the CDR3 is TGTGCCAGCAGCCTTACAACGGACAGGGGGATGGACAATGAGCAGTTCTTC. Protein sequence: CASSLTTDRGMDNEQFF.

This chain connects TRBV4-3 to TRBJ2-7, with TRBD1 matching 9 bases. The germline V gene encodes CDR1 LGHNA and CDR2 YSLEER. This CDR3 contains 17 residues. V trimming: 0 bases; J trimming: 2 bases; junction bases outside the gene matches: 8. CDR3 residues: CASSQESRDREAYEQYF. The CDR3 DNA reads as TGCGCCAGCAGCCAAGAATCCCGGGACAGGGAGGCCTACGAGCAGTACTTC.

The chain uses TRBV7-9 and TRBJ2-7, with D possibly TRBD2 on 6 matching bases. The CDR3 is made up of 18 amino acids. CDR1 and CDR2 (germline): SEHNR, FQNEAQ (reference sequence). The germline V and J ends were trimmed by 1 base and 3 bases, with 22 bases remaining between them. The CDR3 coding sequence is TGTGCCAGCAGCTTAGTCTGGGGGGAAGAAACTCCCAACTACGAGCAGTACTTC. Protein: CASSLVWGEETPNYEQYF.

The chain uses TRBV4-1 and TRBJ2-1; 8 bases are shared with TRBD2. J gave up 4 bases and V 0 bases, and 11 bases lay outside the gene matches. Germline lookup yields CDR1 MGHRA and CDR2 YSYEKL. This CDR3 comprises 18 residues. DNA of the CDR3: TGCGCCAGCAGCCAAGAGCTCCCCGGGGGGGCTGAGTACAATGAGCAGTTCTTC. Amino acid sequence: CASSQELPGGAEYNEQFF.

The V call is TRBV7-2, the J call TRBJ1-2, with a tentative D call TRBD1 (5 bases). CDR3 length: 18 residues. V lost 0 bases, J lost 4 bases, and 21 bases lay in between. The germline CDR1 and CDR2 sequences are SGHTA and FQGNSA. CDR3 DNA sequence: TGTGCCAGCAGCTTAGCCCCCATCGGCGGGGCCCAACCCTATGGCTACACCTTC. This codes for CASSLAPIGGAQPYGYTF.

The chain employs TRBV10-3 and TRBJ2-7; 11 bases line up with TRBD2. Trimming cost V 6 bases and J 2 bases; bases outside gene matches: 3. The CDR3 spans 14 residues. The V gene's germline CDR1 is ENHRY and CDR2 SYGVKD. As DNA, the CDR3 is TGTGCCATCAGCTGGACTAGCGGGCCCTACGAGCAGTACTTC. Amino acids: CAISWTSGPYEQYF.

This chain joins TRBV2 and TRBJ2-3, with TRBD2 as a possible D gene (7 bases). Trimming took off 5 bases at V and 6 bases at J, with 18 bases between the two ends. This CDR3 has 15 amino acids. Per germline, CDR1 SNHLY and CDR2 FYNNEI. CDR3 DNA: TGTGCCAGCAGTATCCGGGGGGCCCCCAGGGATACGCAGTATTTT. Translation: CASSIRGAPRDTQYF.

V is TRBV6-1 and J is TRBJ2-7; possible D gene TRBD1, 6 bases. Germline V gene data show CDR1 as MNHNS and CDR2 as SASEGT. The CDR3 runs 14 residues. The ends were cut back, 8 bases at V and 5 bases at J, with 19 bases in the middle. The CDR3 sequence: CASGQPVNWNEQYF. CDR3 bases: TGTGCCAGCGGACAGCCAGTAAATTGGAACGAGCAGTACTTC.

The V call is TRBV28, the J call TRBJ1-6; D not resolved. The germline V gene encodes CDR1 MDHEN and CDR2 SYDVKM. This CDR3 is built from 18 residues. Between the trimmed V and J ends, which lost 7 bases and 4 bases, there was a span of 23 bases. This chain's CDR3 is CASIPRGHIPLYNSPLHF. The CDR3 DNA sequence: TGTGCCAGCATCCCGAGAGGGCATATCCCACTTTATAATTCACCCCTCCACTTT. The full variable domain, completed using reference TRBV28 and TRBJ1-6, is DVKVTQSSRYLVKRTGEKVFLECVQDMDHENMFWYRQDPGLGLRLIYFSYDVKMKEKGDIPEGYSVSREKKERFSLILESASTNQTSMYLCASIPRGHIPLYNSPLHFGNGTRLTVT.

The rearrangement joins TRBV28 to TRBJ2-2, with 9 bases fitting TRBD1. Trimming cost V 6 bases and J 3 bases; bases outside gene matches: 14. CDR1 is MDHEN, CDR2 SYDVKM, per germline. CDR3 length: 18 amino acids. The CDR3 DNA follows: TGTGCCAGCAGCCCAACACGCCCCGGGACAGGGCACACCGGGGAGCTGTTTTTT. Translation gives CASSPTRPGTGHTGELFF.

The V and J genes are TRBV2 and TRBJ1-5, with D tentatively TRBD1 (6 bases). V was cut by 6 bases and J by 3 bases, with 12 bases left in between. CDR3 length: 14 amino acids. Germline V CDR1 and CDR2: SNHLY, FYNNEI. Here the CDR3 reads CASRSTGYNQPQHF. The DNA for the CDR3 is TGTGCCAGCAGGTCGACAGGCTACAATCAGCCCCAGCATTTT.

This chain connects TRBV5-4 to TRBJ2-3; TRBD2 aligns across 10 bases. The CDR3 consists of 15 residues. CDR1 and CDR2 (germline): SGHNT, YYREEE (reference sequence). The ends lost 3 bases at V and 5 bases at J; junction bases unmatched: 6. CDR3 in amino acids: CASSYEAGGGDTQYF. The CDR3 region has the DNA TGTGCCAGCAGCTATGAAGCGGGAGGGGGAGATACGCAGTATTTT.

The gene calls are TRBV5-1 and TRBJ2-7; possibly TRBD1 for D (6 bases). This CDR3 spans 15 amino acids. CDR1 is SGHRS, CDR2 YFSETQ, per germline. V was shortened by 0 bases and J by 4 bases, with 14 bases between the two germline ends. CDR3 bases: TGCGCCAGCAGCTTGGGGGAACAGGGAGCGTACGAGCAGTACTTC. Its protein is CASSLGEQGAYEQYF. Full variable domain (missing parts from reference TRBV5-1 and TRBJ2-7): KAGVTQTPRYLIKTRGQQVTLSCSPISGHRSVSWYQQTPGQGLQFLFEYFSETQRNKGNFPGRFSGRQFSNSRSEMNVSTLELGDSALYLCASSLGEQGAYEQYFGPGTRLTVT.

The V and J genes are TRBV5-1 and TRBJ2-3; TRBD2 matches at 9 bases. The CDR3 sequence is 15 residues long. Germline V gene data show CDR1 as SGHRS and CDR2 as YFSETQ. Unmatched junction bases numbered 9, after V lost 5 bases and J lost 5 bases. DNA of the CDR3: TGCGCCAGCAGGAAACAGCGGGAGGAAATAGATACGCAGTATTTT. Protein product: CASRKQREEIDTQYF.

V usage is TRBV23-1 and J usage is TRBJ2-1; possibly TRBD1 for D (6 bases). TRBV23-1 is treated as an ORF (open reading frame) with a function not yet certain. V was trimmed by 7 bases and J by 12 bases, leaving 31 bases between them. This CDR3 spans 17 amino acids. This CDR3 reads CASTSQPVRHRDIGQFF. DNA of the CDR3: TGCGCCAGCACCAGTCAGCCAGTACGCCATCGGGACATCGGGCAGTTCTTC.

There are a few counts of this clone. This chain joins TRBV7-4 and TRBJ1-3; D unresolved. With 5 bases removed from V and 7 bases from J, the gap between germline ends came to 15 bases. The germline gives CDR1 SGHVT, CDR2 SQSDAQ. This CDR3 region has 14 residues. CDR3 coding DNA: TGTGCCAGCAGCCTGGAGGTCGGGTGCAACACCATATATTTT. It codes for CASSLEVGCNTIYF.

The rearrangement joins TRBV28 to TRBJ2-7; a weak D match, TRBD1 (5 bases). The V gene's germline CDR1 is MDHEN and CDR2 SYDVKM. CDR3 length: 13 amino acids. V was shortened by 8 bases and J by 6 bases, with 17 bases between the two germline ends. Here the CDR3 DNA reads TGTGCCAGCGGGGCAGCCGTTCGTTGCGAGCAGTACTTC. Translated, it gives CASGAAVRCEQYF.

The genes are TRBV10-3 and TRBJ2-1; 8 nucleotides line up with TRBD1. Per the germline V gene, CDR1 is ENHRY and CDR2 is SYGVKD. There are 13 residues in the CDR3. J was trimmed by 13 bases and V by 0 bases; bases with no gene match: 5. This CDR3 is CAISESDRVAQFF. CDR3 bases: TGTGCCATCAGTGAGTCGGACAGGGTCGCTCAGTTCTTC.

The chain is built from TRBV29-1 and TRBJ2-7; 7 nucleotides line up with TRBD1. Germline CDR1 is SQVTM and CDR2 is ANQGSEA. J was trimmed by 2 bases and V by 5 bases; bases with no gene match: 9. There are 14 residues in the CDR3. The CDR3 sequence: CSVRTGRTTYEQYF. The DNA for the CDR3 is TGCAGCGTTCGGACAGGCCGTACAACCTACGAGCAGTACTTC.

A remark on this clone: One end of the junction fails to match germline, which may point to a read error. Other DNA sequences in this specimen translate into the identical CDR3. V is TRBV9 and J is TRBJ1-6, with D possibly TRBD1 on 5 matching bases. Germline CDR1 and CDR2: SGDLS and YYNGEE. The CDR3 spans 14 residues. CDR3 loop: CASSPPSRDSPLHF. DNA of the CDR3: TGTGCCAGCAGCCCCCCGAGCAGGGATTCCCCCCTCCACTTT.

The chain employs TRBV5-1 and TRBJ2-5; TRBD2 aligns across 12 bases. The CDR3 loop spans 16 amino acids. CDR1 is SGHRS and CDR2 is YFSETQ in the germline V gene. V shed 1 base, J shed 0 bases, and the junction held 1 base outside the gene matches. This chain's CDR3 is CASSLLAGGYQETQYF. Written as DNA, the CDR3 is TGCGCCAGCAGCTTGCTAGCGGGGGGGTACCAAGAGACCCAGTACTTC.

The V and J genes are TRBV27 and TRBJ1-2; 11 bases are a match to TRBD1. CDR1 and CDR2 (germline): MNHEY, SMNVEV (reference sequence). The CDR3 consists of 14 residues. Trimming removed 4 bases from V and 6 bases from J; junction bases left unmatched: 4. CDR3 sequence reads: CASSSGQGANGYTF. CDR3 coding DNA: TGTGCCAGCAGTTCAGGACAGGGGGCGAATGGCTACACCTTC.